The 8 T cell receptor beta chains below were found in one sample sequenced in a study of multiple sclerosis patients with progressive multifocal leukoencephalopathy (dated by TCRdb to about 2019). The library was produced with the immunoSEQ multiplex PCR assay. In its TCRdb copy, this immuneACCESS table keeps in-frame sequences only and misses some clones. Where compared with another copy, unresolved V genes explain less than half of these, and the others have no known cause. A total of about 30,000 clones appear in this sample, roughly 90% of them only once. The ten largest clones represent approximately 1.5% of the sample. The intended sense of this specimen's time point label: about 6 months of natalizumab therapy. The treatment or condition tag for this specimen amounts to: on natalizumab therapy at sampling. Sequenced here: PBMCs, sampled from a patient treated with natalizumab. These receptors all come from a human donor with multiple sclerosis.

This clone was detected a few times. V is TRBV19 and J is TRBJ1-1; unclear D gene. Trimming pared 3 bases from V and 0 bases from J, leaving 8 bases between. Germline V lookup: CDR1 LNHDA, CDR2 SQIVND (reference sequence). The CDR3 extends over 14 amino acids. The CDR3 region is CASSIGRVNTEAFF. Written as DNA, the CDR3 is TGTGCCAGTAGTATTGGAAGGGTGAACACTGAAGCTTTCTTT.

The chain uses TRBV14 and TRBJ1-2, with D uncertain. The V end was cut by 6 bases, the J end by 4 bases, with 15 bases between. The CDR3 runs to 14 residues. Germline-derived CDR1 and CDR2 are SGHDN and FVKESK. The CDR3 nucleotides read TGTGCCAGCAGTCACGGACCGCCCGGCTATGGCTACACCTTC. Protein sequence: CASSHGPPGYGYTF.

This chain uses TRBV7-9 with TRBJ2-7; 7 positions agree with TRBD1. V lost 4 bases to trimming and J lost 3 bases; unmatched junction nucleotides: 12. The germline V gene encodes CDR1 SEHNR and CDR2 FQNEAQ (reference sequence). The CDR3 loop spans 16 amino acids. This CDR3 reads CASSSSSGTAIYEQYF. For the CDR3, the DNA is TGTGCCAGCAGCTCCTCCTCCGGGACAGCGATCTACGAGCAGTACTTC.

The chain carries TRBV15 and TRBJ2-1, with TRBD2 as a possible D gene (5 bases). Trimming removed 0 bases from V and 13 bases from J, with 13 bases in between. Per germline, CDR1 LNHNV and CDR2 YYDKDF (reference sequence). The CDR3 is made up of 13 amino acids. This CDR3 reads CATSRDFGGRQFF. CDR3 bases: TGTGCCACCAGCAGAGATTTTGGAGGTCGCCAGTTCTTC.

The V call is TRBV4-3, the J call TRBJ2-7; weak D call: TRBD1 (6 bases). V gave up 0 bases and J gave up 0 bases, with 24 bases separating them. The CDR3 spans 20 residues. Germline assignment: CDR1 LGHNA and CDR2 YSLEER. CDR3 protein: CASSQEAPRGTRSASYEQYF. The CDR3, as DNA: TGCGCCAGCAGCCAAGAAGCCCCCAGGGGAACCAGAAGCGCCTCCTACGAGCAGTACTTC.

The CDR3: CATSRGQENQPQHF. For the CDR3, the DNA is TGTGCCACCAGCAGAGGACAGGAGAATCAGCCCCAGCATTTT. This chain joins TRBV15 and TRBJ1-5; possibly TRBD1 for D (6 bases). There are 14 residues in the CDR3. V lost 1 base and J lost 4, with 8 bases in between. Germline V lookup: CDR1 LNHNV, CDR2 YYDKDF (reference sequence).

This rearrangement joins TRBV19 to TRBJ2-3; TRBD2 matches 7 bases. Germline V CDR1 and CDR2: LNHDA, SQIVND (reference sequence). This CDR3 is built from 16 residues. Trimming removed 5 bases from V and 3 bases from J; junction bases left unmatched: 11. The CDR3 DNA is TGTGCCAGTAGTCCCCTAGCGGAAGGGGCAACAGATACGCAGTATTTT. It specifies CASSPLAEGATDTQYF. The full variable domain, completed using reference TRBV19 and TRBJ2-3, is DGGITQSPKYLFRKEGQNVTLSCEQNLNHDAMYWYRQDPGQGLRLIYYSQIVNDFQKGDIAEGYSVSREKKESFPLTVTSAQKNPTAFYLCASSPLAEGATDTQYFGPGTRLTVL.

The V call is TRBV6-4, the J call TRBJ2-2; no definite D call. Trimming pared 6 bases from V and 6 bases from J, leaving 11 bases between. The CDR3 sequence is 13 residues long. The germline V gene has CDR1 MRHNA and CDR2 SNTAGT. Here the CDR3 DNA reads TGTGCCAGCAGCCATCTAGAATCCGGGGAGCTGTTTTTT. Encoded protein: CASSHLESGELFF.